This T cell receptor (beta chain) is drawn from a study of T cell repertoires in cytomegalovirus infection. TCRdb redid the calling of the reads with MiXCR, one entry per CDR3 protein. The sample includes about 260,000 distinct CDR3 sequences, roughly an eighth of them seen just once. Trimming left V 5 bases short and J 3 bases short, with 22 bases between. Germline assignment: CDR1 LNHDA and CDR2 SQIVND (reference sequence). The CDR3 covers 17 residues. The V call is TRBV19, the J call TRBJ2-5, with D maybe TRBD1 (6 bases). The receptor comes from a human donor in good health (CMV status not recorded). Some clones in this sample may be carry-over from other donors' samples. Input material: PBMCs. The CDR3 region is CASSDLGGLLAEETQYF. CDR3 coding DNA: TGTGCCAGTAGTGACCTAGGGGGATTGTTGGCGGAAGAGACCCAGTACTTC.